Below are 14 T cell receptor beta chains sequenced from a single sample in a study of cytomegalovirus exposure and HLA in healthy donors. The primer mix had 60 Vbeta and 13 Jbeta primers. The assay was immunoSEQ multiplex PCR, and TCRdb's table has in-frame clones only and misses some. This table has approximately 93,000 clones, 79% appearing once. Sequenced input: PBMCs. The receptors were gathered from a male donor in good health and CMV-seropositive.

The J gene is TRBJ2-3, the V gene TRBV7-9, with D possibly being TRBD1 (5 bases). Looked up from germline, CDR1 is SEHNR and CDR2 is FQNEAQ (reference sequence). The CDR3 sequence is 16 residues long. Between the trimmed V and J ends, which lost 1 base and 3 bases, there was a span of 14 bases. The CDR3 loop reads CASSLEGRPKTDTQYF. The CDR3, as DNA: TGTGCCAGCAGCTTAGAGGGGCGACCCAAAACAGATACGCAGTATTTT.

The V call is TRBV7-3, the J call TRBJ2-2, with 11 positions matching TRBD2. Looked up from germline, CDR1 is SGHTA and CDR2 is FQGTGA. The junction had 10 bases not matched to a gene; V was cut back by 0 bases and J by 4 bases. The CDR3 has 19 residues. The CDR3 nucleotides are TGTGCCAGCAGCTTAACAGCGCTAGCGGGGGGCCCGAGCACCGGGGAGCTGTTTTTT. Its translation is CASSLTALAGGPSTGELFF.

This sequence joins TRBV2 and TRBJ1-1, with unresolved D. This CDR3 comprises 14 residues. V was trimmed by 6 bases and J by 1 base, leaving 12 bases between them. In germline, CDR1 is SNHLY, CDR2 FYNNEI. The CDR3 sequence is CASSQSRGNTEAFF. The CDR3 nucleotides are TGTGCCAGCAGCCAAAGCCGGGGGAACACTGAAGCTTTCTTT. Drawing the rest from reference TRBV2 and TRBJ1-1, the complete variable domain is EPEVTQTPSHQVTQMGQEVILRCVPISNHLYFYWYRQILGQKVEFLVSFYNNEISEKSEIFDDQFSVERPDGSNFTLKIRSTKLEDSAMYFCASSQSRGNTEAFFGQGTRLTVV.

V is TRBV30 and J is TRBJ1-2; 8 bases align to TRBD1. There are 12 residues in the CDR3. In germline, CDR1 is GTSNPN, CDR2 SVGIG (reference sequence). The junction had 11 bases not matched to a gene; V was cut back by 3 bases and J by 14 bases. The CDR3 spells CAWSTPPGTGTF. The CDR3 coding sequence is TGTGCCTGGAGCACACCCCCGGGGACAGGTACCTTC. Full variable domain (rest looked up from reference TRBV30 and TRBJ1-2): SQTIHQWPATLVQPVGSPLSLECTVEGTSNPNLYWYRQAAGRGLQLLFYSVGIGQISSEVPQNLSASRPQDRQFILSSKKLLLSDSGFYLCAWSTPPGTGTFGSGTRLTVV.

This chain connects TRBV2 to TRBJ2-1; TRBD2 aligns across 14 bases. Germline V lookup: CDR1 SNHLY, CDR2 FYNNEI. This CDR3 spans 15 amino acids. J was trimmed by 4 bases and V by 6 bases; bases with no gene match: 2. The CDR3 spells CASRRTSGGYNEQFF. Written as DNA, the CDR3 is TGTGCCAGCAGGCGGACTAGCGGGGGGTACAATGAGCAGTTCTTC.

The chain couples TRBV19 to TRBJ1-2; D gene ambiguous. The CDR3 extends over 13 amino acids. Germline V gene sequence: CDR1 LNHDA, CDR2 SQIVND (reference sequence). Trimming removed 1 base from V and 3 bases from J, with 6 bases in between. The CDR3 region has the DNA TGTGCCAGTAGTATAGGAGAAGACTATGGCTACACCTTC. This gives the protein CASSIGEDYGYTF.

This chain joins TRBV7-2 and TRBJ2-5; D is ambiguous. V was shortened by 2 bases and J by 3 bases, with 10 bases between the two germline ends. Germline CDR1 SGHTA, CDR2 FQGNSA. The CDR3 totals 14 residues. The CDR3 bases are TGTGCCAGCAGCTTACTAGGAAAAGAAGAGACCCAGTACTTC. This gives the protein CASSLLGKEETQYF. The full variable domain, with the rest looked up from reference TRBV7-2 and TRBJ2-5, is GAGVSQSPSNKVTEKGKDVELRCDPISGHTALYWYRQSLGQGLEFLIYFQGNSAPDKSGLPSDRFSAERTGGSVSTLTIQRTQQEDSAVYLCASSLLGKEETQYFGPGTRLLVL.

This chain links TRBV7-2 with TRBJ2-7, with TRBD1 identical over 8 bases. CDR1 is SGHTA, CDR2 FQGNSA, per germline. The V gene end was trimmed by 5 bases and the J gene end by 3 bases; junction bases not matched to a gene: 9. The CDR3 has 15 residues. The CDR3 is CASSPTGVGNYEQYF. The CDR3 coding sequence is TGTGCCAGCAGCCCGACAGGGGTGGGGAACTACGAGCAGTACTTC.

The V and J genes are TRBV11-2 and TRBJ1-1, with 7 nucleotides matching TRBD1. Unmatched junction bases numbered 22, after V lost 8 bases and J lost 10 bases. CDR1 and CDR2 from the germline V gene are SGHAT and FQNNGV. The CDR3 runs to 16 residues. CDR3: CASAFGIPKQGRRAFF. Here the CDR3 DNA reads TGTGCCAGCGCCTTCGGAATACCCAAACAGGGGAGAAGAGCTTTCTTT.

This chain joins TRBV14 and TRBJ1-1; D is ambiguous. The V and J ends lost 4 bases and 0 bases respectively, with 12 bases between them. CDR3 length: 15 amino acids. CDR1 SGHDN and CDR2 FVKESK come from the germline V gene. DNA for the CDR3: TGTGCCAGCAGCCGCCTTCAGGTCATGAACACTGAAGCTTTCTTT. Amino acid sequence: CASSRLQVMNTEAFF. The whole variable domain, filled in from reference TRBV14 and TRBJ1-1, reads EAGVTQFPSHSVIEKGQTVTLRCDPISGHDNLYWYRRVMGKEIKFLLHFVKESKQDESGMPNNRFLAERTGGTYSTLKVQPAELEDSGVYFCASSRLQVMNTEAFFGQGTRLTVV.

The chain links TRBV19 to TRBJ1-1; D is perhaps TRBD1 (6 bases). Trimming took off 6 bases at V and 0 bases at J, with 11 bases between the two ends. In germline, CDR1 is LNHDA, CDR2 SQIVND (reference sequence). The CDR3 loop spans 14 amino acids. This CDR3 reads CASSLQGVNTEAFF. CDR3 bases: TGTGCCAGTAGCTTACAGGGAGTGAACACTGAAGCTTTCTTT.

The chain has TRBV5-1 and TRBJ1-4; D gene unclear. The germline V gene has CDR1 SGHRS and CDR2 YFSETQ. This CDR3 is built from 13 residues. V lost 3 bases and J 1 base, leaving 4 bases between the germline ends. The CDR3 sequence: CASSSGTNEKLFF. The DNA of the CDR3 is TGCGCCAGCAGCTCGGGAACTAATGAAAAACTGTTTTTT.

The V gene is TRBV29-1, the J gene TRBJ2-7; tentative D call: TRBD1 (6 bases). The V and J ends lost 1 base and 9 bases respectively, with 10 bases between them. CDR3 length: 11 residues. The germline CDR1 and CDR2 sequences are SQVTM and ANQGSEA. The CDR3, as DNA: TGCAGCGTTGAAGGCGGACAGACGCAGTACTTC. Its protein product is CSVEGGQTQYF.

This clone is large in the sample. The CDR3 here is CASSQGGSSSYEQYF. In nucleotides, the CDR3 is TGTGCCAGCAGCCAAGGGGGCAGTAGCTCCTACGAGCAGTACTTC. The chain couples TRBV4-2 to TRBJ2-7; tentative D call: TRBD1 (5 bases). Per germline, CDR1 LGHNA and CDR2 YNFKEQ. Trimming took 1 base from V and 0 from J, leaving 10 bases between them. The CDR3 runs to 15 residues.